This T cell receptor beta chain was sequenced for a study of blood T cells in healthy people across ages. Findings and caveats of the study: Across the age range, TCR beta diversity per million T cells fell in a roughly linear way.

The sample, about 9.7 milliliters of peripheral blood, was drawn from each donor. The amount of total RNA extracted per sample was at least 6 micrograms. Primers used in a second PCR of about 6 to 11 cycles were a sample-barcoded 5' primer and a J-beta primer mix. MiXCR, run by TCRdb on the 5' RACE reads, gives a single entry per CDR3 protein. The sample contains under 1 million distinct CDR3 sequences, about 42% of which appear only once. Comments on this clonotype: Its antigen is unknown.

The CDR3 is 13 residues long. Germline-derived CDR1 and CDR2 are MDHEN and SYDVKM. V shed 8 bases, J shed 4 bases, and the junction held 6 bases outside the gene matches. The chain uses TRBV28 and TRBJ2-7; 9 nucleotides line up with TRBD2. The sequenced material came from blood. The sequence derives from a man aged 55-75 years in good health. The CDR3, as DNA: TGTGCCAGCTATAGCGGGGGTATGTACGAGCAGTACTTC. It translates to CASYSGGMYEQYF.